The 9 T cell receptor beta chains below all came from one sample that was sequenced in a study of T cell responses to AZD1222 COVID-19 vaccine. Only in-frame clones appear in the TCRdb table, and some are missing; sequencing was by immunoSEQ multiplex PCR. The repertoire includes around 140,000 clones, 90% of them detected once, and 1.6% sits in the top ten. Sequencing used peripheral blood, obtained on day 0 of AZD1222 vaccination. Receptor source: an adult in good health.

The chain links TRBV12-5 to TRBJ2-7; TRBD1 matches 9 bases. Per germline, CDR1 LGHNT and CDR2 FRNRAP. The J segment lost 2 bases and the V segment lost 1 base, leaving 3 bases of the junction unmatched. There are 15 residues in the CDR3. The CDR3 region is CASGLAGTGTYEQYF. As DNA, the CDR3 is TGTGCTAGTGGTTTGGCCGGGACAGGGACCTACGAGCAGTACTTC.

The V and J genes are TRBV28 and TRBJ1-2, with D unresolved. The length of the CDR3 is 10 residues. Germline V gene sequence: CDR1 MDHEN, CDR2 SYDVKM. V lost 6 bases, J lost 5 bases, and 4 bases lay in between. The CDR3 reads CASRGYGYTF. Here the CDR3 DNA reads TGTGCCAGCAGGGGTTATGGCTACACCTTC.

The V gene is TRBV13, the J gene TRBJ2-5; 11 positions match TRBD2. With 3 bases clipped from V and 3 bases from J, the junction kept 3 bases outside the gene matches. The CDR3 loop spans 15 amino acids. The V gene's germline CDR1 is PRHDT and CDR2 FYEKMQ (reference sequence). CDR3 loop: CASSFSGGAEETQYF. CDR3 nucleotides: TGTGCCAGCAGCTTTAGCGGGGGGGCGGAAGAGACCCAGTACTTC.

As DNA, the CDR3 is TGTGCCAGCTCACCTAAACAGATAGCTAACTATGGCTACACCTTC. It encodes CASSPKQIANYGYTF. The rearrangement links TRBV18 to TRBJ1-2; no firm D call. The V end was cut by 3 bases, the J end by 0 bases, with 11 bases between. Germline-derived CDR1 and CDR2 are KGHSH and LQKENI. This CDR3 region has 15 residues.

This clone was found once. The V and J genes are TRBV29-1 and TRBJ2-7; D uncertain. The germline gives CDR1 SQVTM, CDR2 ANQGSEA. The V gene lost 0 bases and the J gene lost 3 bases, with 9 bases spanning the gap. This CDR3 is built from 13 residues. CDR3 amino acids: CSVEDSYSYEQYF. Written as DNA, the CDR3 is TGCAGCGTTGAAGACTCTTACAGCTACGAGCAGTACTTC.

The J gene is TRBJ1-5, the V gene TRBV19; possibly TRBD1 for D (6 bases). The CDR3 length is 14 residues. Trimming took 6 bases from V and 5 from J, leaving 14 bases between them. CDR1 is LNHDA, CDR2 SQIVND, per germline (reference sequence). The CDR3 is CASRPDRSHQPQHF. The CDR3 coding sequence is TGTGCCAGTAGGCCCGACAGGTCACATCAGCCCCAGCATTTT.

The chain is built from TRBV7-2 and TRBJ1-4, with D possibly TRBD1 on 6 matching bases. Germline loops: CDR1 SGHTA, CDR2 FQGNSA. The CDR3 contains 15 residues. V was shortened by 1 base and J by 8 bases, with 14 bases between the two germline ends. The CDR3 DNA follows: TGTGCCAGCAGCTTAGAAGGGGGGCGCGGGGAAAAACTGTTTTTT. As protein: CASSLEGGRGEKLFF.

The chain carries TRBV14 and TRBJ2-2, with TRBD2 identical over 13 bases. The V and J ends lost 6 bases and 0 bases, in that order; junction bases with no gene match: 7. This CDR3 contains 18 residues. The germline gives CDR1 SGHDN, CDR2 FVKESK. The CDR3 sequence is CASRGLAGVNANTGELFF. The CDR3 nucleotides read TGTGCCAGCAGAGGACTAGCGGGAGTCAACGCGAACACCGGGGAGCTGTTTTTT.

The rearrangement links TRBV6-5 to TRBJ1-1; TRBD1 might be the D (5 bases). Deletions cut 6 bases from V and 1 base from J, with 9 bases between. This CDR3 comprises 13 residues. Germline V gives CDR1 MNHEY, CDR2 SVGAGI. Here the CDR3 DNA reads TGTGCCAGCAGGTGGCAGGGGAACACTGAAGCTTTCTTT. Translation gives CASRWQGNTEAFF.